A selection of T cell receptor beta chains follows, all from one sample in a study of blood T cell repertoires in COVID-19. Libraries were prepared by immunoSEQ multiplex PCR; TCRdb keeps only in-frame clonotypes and omits some of them. The data hold 110,000 to 150,000 clones, with roughly 90% observed a single time. Material: PBMCs or T cells enriched from blood (not recorded which). The receptors shown here come from a man between 45 and 60 years old who had recovered from COVID-19. Each CDR3 is given with its conserved first and last residue. A D gene is named only where the DNA matches it firmly. The size of a clone is reported for some rows only, either as once, few or many, or as a class for expanded clones.

J | D | V | size | CDR3 | DNA
TRBJ2-6 | NA | TRBV7-9 | NA | CASSLGVGANVLTF | TGTGCCAGCAGTCTCGGGGTGGGGGCCAACGTCCTGACTTTC
TRBJ1-6 | NA | TRBV28 | once | CASSAQPGENSPLHF | TGTGCCAGCAGTGCTCAACCGGGAGAAAATTCACCCCTCCACTTT
TRBJ2-7 | TRBD1 | TRBV7-9 | once | CASSLSGTGFEQYF | TGTGCCAGCAGCCTATCCGGGACAGGGTTTGAGCAGTACTTC
TRBJ2-2 | NA | TRBV28 | NA | CASSFYGQGNTGELFF | TGTGCCAGCAGTTTTTACGGGCAGGGGAACACCGGGGAGCTGTTTTTT
TRBJ1-1 | TRBD1 | TRBV4-1 | NA | CASSHLSQFRGHTEAFF | TGCGCCAGCAGCCATCTGTCCCAATTCAGGGGGCACACTGAAGCTTTCTTT
TRBJ1-6 | TRBD1 | TRBV19 | NA | CASSIGPQGVVVSPLHF | TGTGCCAGTAGTATAGGGCCGCAGGGGGTTGTAGTTTCACCCCTCCACTTT
TRBJ1-1 | NA | TRBV7-8 | NA | CASSFIGIGSEAFF | TGTGCCAGCAGCTTTATAGGGATAGGGAGTGAAGCTTTCTTT
TRBJ2-7 | NA | TRBV20-1 | NA | CSAQREYEQYF | TGCAGTGCTCAACGGGAGTACGAGCAGTACTTC
TRBJ1-2 | NA | TRBV29-1 | NA | CSVDEHIAHYGYTF | TGCAGCGTTGACGAACACATCGCTCACTATGGCTACACCTTC
TRBJ2-3 | TRBD2 | TRBV5-1 | NA | CASMSSGRTDTQYF | TGCGCCAGCATGAGTAGCGGGAGAACAGATACGCAGTATTTT
TRBJ2-7 | TRBD1 | TRBV19 | NA | CASSRQGFSYEQYF | TGTGCCAGTAGTAGACAGGGGTTCTCCTACGAGCAGTACTTC
TRBJ1-2 | NA | TRBV28 | NA | CASSSGFHTF | TGTGCCAGCAGTTCGGGGTTTCACACCTTC
TRBJ1-2 | TRBD1 | TRBV2 | NA | CASSWTGFNGYTF | TGTGCCAGCAGCTGGACAGGGTTTAATGGCTACACCTTC
TRBJ2-4 | NA | TRBV27 | NA | CASSPRAAEKNIQYF | TGTGCCAGCAGTCCTCGCGCAGCGGAAAAAAACATTCAGTACTTC
TRBJ1-3 | NA | TRBV5-1 | NA | CASSLEGSGNTIYF | TGCGCCAGCAGCTTGGAGGGGTCTGGAAACACCATATATTTT
TRBJ2-2 | NA | TRBV7-9 | NA | CASSRGIGELFF | TGTGCCAGCAGCAGGGGTATCGGGGAGCTGTTTTTT
TRBJ2-7 | NA | TRBV18 | NA | CASSPLPYSTGSYEQYF | TGTGCCAGCTCACCACTCCCATACTCGACAGGTTCCTACGAGCAGTACTTC
TRBJ1-2 | NA | TRBV7-9 | NA | CASSLALDWANYGYTF | TGTGCCAGCAGCTTAGCGCTGGACTGGGCTAACTATGGCTACACCTTC
TRBJ1-6 | NA | TRBV10-2 | once | CASTPTGHNSPLHF | TGCGCCAGCACTCCGACAGGACATAATTCACCCCTCCACTTT
TRBJ1-3 | NA | TRBV19 | NA | CASSTPRGSSSGNTIYF | TGTGCCAGTAGTACCCCGAGGGGGTCATCCTCTGGAAACACCATATATTTT
TRBJ1-4 | NA | TRBV7-3 | NA | CASSYYRAEKLFF | TGTGCCAGCAGCTACTATCGAGCTGAAAAACTGTTTTTT
TRBJ2-6 | NA | TRBV7-3 | NA | CASSTDTSGANVLTF | TGTGCCAGCAGCACTGACACCTCTGGGGCCAACGTCCTGACTTTC
TRBJ1-6 | TRBD1 | TRBV19 | NA | CASTIQQGAWNSPLHF | TGTGCCAGTACAATACAACAGGGGGCATGGAATTCACCCCTCCACTTT
TRBJ2-5 | NA | TRBV19 | NA | CASSMRTGQTQETQYF | TGTGCCAGTAGTATGAGGACGGGACAAACTCAAGAGACCCAGTACTTC
TRBJ2-3 | TRBD1 | TRBV27 | NA | CASSPRDREYTDTQYF | TGTGCCAGCAGTCCCAGGGACAGGGAATACACAGATACGCAGTATTTT
TRBJ1-2 | NA | TRBV9 | once | CASSGTGSINIVSGYTF | TGTGCCAGCAGCGGAACAGGGAGTATTAATATCGTGAGTGGCTACACCTTC
TRBJ2-3 | TRBD1 | TRBV28 | NA | CASSLGTALGDTQYF | TGTGCCAGCAGTTTAGGGACAGCCCTGGGAGATACGCAGTATTTT
TRBJ1-4 | TRBD1 | TRBV28 | NA | CASSLSGTGREKLFF | TGTGCCAGCAGTTTATCTGGGACAGGGCGTGAAAAACTGTTTTTT
TRBJ2-2 | TRBD1 | TRBV7-9 | once | CASSRAGTGFLNTGELFF | TGTGCCAGCAGTCGAGCCGGGACAGGGTTTTTGAACACCGGGGAGCTGTTTTTT
TRBJ1-4 | NA | TRBV28 | NA | CASVGSDSNEKLFF | TGTGCCAGCGTTGGATCGGACAGTAATGAAAAACTGTTTTTT
TRBJ1-1 | TRBD1 | TRBV28 | NA | CASRAGGLIGAEAFF | TGTGCCAGCAGGGCAGGGGGGCTAATTGGGGCTGAAGCTTTCTTT
TRBJ1-5 | TRBD1 | TRBV2 | NA | CASSLLPRGQGRNQPQHF | TGTGCCAGCAGCCTACTTCCCAGGGGGCAAGGTCGCAATCAGCCCCAGCATTTT
TRBJ2-5 | TRBD2 | TRBV19 | NA | CAIPTSGQETQYF | TGTGCCATTCCGACTAGCGGGCAAGAGACCCAGTACTTC
TRBJ2-6 | NA | TRBV24-1 | once | CATQGGGAGANVLTF | TGTGCCACCCAAGGTGGTGGAGCTGGGGCCAACGTCCTGACTTTC
TRBJ2-5 | TRBD1 | TRBV7-3 | NA | CASSADRGETQYF | TGTGCCAGCAGCGCAGACAGGGGGGAGACCCAGTACTTC
TRBJ1-5 | TRBD1 | TRBV18 | NA | CASSFSGQGHQPQHF | TGTGCCAGCTCATTTTCTGGACAGGGGCATCAGCCCCAGCATTTT
TRBJ2-3 | NA | TRBV28 | many | CASSLYTQYF | TGTGCCAGCAGTCTCTATACGCAGTATTTT
TRBJ2-3 | NA | TRBV24-1 | NA | CATSESGGTTNTQYF | TGTGCCACCAGTGAGTCCGGAGGCACTACCAATACGCAGTATTTT
TRBJ2-2 | TRBD2 | TRBV2 | NA | CASSTSGGFRELFF | TGTGCCAGCAGTACTAGCGGGGGATTCAGGGAGCTGTTTTTT
TRBJ1-4 | TRBD1 | TRBV18 | NA | CASSPTGFGGEKLFF | TGTGCCAGCTCACCGACAGGGTTTGGTGGTGAAAAACTGTTTTTT
TRBJ2-5 | NA | TRBV5-1 | NA | CASSLGLATTSTRETQYF | TGCGCCAGCAGCTTGGGCCTAGCGACCACCTCCACGAGGGAGACCCAGTACTTC
TRBJ1-5 | NA | TRBV24-1 | NA | CATSGGGHQPQHF | TGTGCCACCTCGGGAGGAGGCCATCAGCCCCAGCATTTT
TRBJ2-3 | NA | TRBV5-4 | once | CASSPTGSADSTDTQYF | TGTGCCAGCAGCCCTACTGGATCAGCGGATAGCACAGATACGCAGTATTTT